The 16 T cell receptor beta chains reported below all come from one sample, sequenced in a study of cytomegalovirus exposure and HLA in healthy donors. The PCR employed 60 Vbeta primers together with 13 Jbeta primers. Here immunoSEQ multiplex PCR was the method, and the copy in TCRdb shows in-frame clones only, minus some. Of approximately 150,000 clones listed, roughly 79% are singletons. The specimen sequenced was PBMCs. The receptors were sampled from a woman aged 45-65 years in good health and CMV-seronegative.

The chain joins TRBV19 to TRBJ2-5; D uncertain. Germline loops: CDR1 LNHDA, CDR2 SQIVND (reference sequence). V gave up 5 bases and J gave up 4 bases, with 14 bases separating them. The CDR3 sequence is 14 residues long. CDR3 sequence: CASSPRQVRETQYF. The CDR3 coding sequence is TGTGCCAGTAGTCCTCGGCAGGTCCGAGAGACCCAGTACTTC.

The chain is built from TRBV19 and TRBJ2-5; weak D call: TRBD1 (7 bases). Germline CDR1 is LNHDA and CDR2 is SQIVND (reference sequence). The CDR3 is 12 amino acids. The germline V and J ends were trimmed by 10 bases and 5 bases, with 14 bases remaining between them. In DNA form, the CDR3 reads TGTGCCACCGCGACAGGGAGGGAGACCCAGTACTTC. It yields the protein CATATGRETQYF.

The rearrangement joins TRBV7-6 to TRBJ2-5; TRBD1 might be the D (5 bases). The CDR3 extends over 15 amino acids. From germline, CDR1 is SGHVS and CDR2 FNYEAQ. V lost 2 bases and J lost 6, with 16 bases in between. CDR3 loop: CASSLWGQDIQTQYF. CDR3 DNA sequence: TGTGCCAGCAGCTTATGGGGTCAGGACATACAGACCCAGTACTTC.

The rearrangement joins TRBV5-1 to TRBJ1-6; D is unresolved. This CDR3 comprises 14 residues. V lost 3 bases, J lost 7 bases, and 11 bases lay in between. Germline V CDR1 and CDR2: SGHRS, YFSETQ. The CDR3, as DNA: TGCGCCAGCAGCTCGACGGGTAACAATTCACCCCTCCACTTT. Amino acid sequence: CASSSTGNNSPLHF.

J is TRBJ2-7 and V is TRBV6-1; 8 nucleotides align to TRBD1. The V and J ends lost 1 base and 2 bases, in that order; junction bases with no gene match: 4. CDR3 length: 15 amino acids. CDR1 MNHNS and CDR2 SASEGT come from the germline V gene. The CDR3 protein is CASSEGTGKAYEQYF. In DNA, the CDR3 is TGTGCCAGCAGTGAAGGGACAGGGAAAGCCTACGAGCAGTACTTC.

CDR3 in amino acids: CATTGTGNYEQYF. The CDR3 nucleotides read TGTGCCACCACCGGGACAGGAAACTACGAGCAGTACTTC. The chain employs TRBV28 and TRBJ2-7, with 8 bases fitting TRBD1. V shed 10 bases, J shed 3 bases, and the junction held 8 bases outside the gene matches. CDR3 length: 13 residues. Germline assignment: CDR1 MDHEN and CDR2 SYDVKM.

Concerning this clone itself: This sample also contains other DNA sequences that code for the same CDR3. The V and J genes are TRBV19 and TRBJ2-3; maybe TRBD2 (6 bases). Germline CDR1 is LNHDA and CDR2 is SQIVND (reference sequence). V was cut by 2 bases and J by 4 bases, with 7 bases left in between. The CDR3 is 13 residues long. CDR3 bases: TGTGCCAGTAGTATACCGGGGGCAGATACGCAGTATTTT. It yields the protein CASSIPGADTQYF.

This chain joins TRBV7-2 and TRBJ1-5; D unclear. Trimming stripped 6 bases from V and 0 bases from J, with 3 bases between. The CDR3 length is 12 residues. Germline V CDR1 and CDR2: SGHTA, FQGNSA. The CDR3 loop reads CASSNSNQPQHF. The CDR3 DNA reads TGTGCCAGCAGTAATAGCAATCAGCCCCAGCATTTT.

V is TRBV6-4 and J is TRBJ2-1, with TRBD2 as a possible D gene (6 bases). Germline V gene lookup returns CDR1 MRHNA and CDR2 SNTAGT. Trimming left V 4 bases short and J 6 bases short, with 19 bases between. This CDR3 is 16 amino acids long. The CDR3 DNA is TGTGCCAGCAGTGCACACCCCAGGGTGGAGGGCAATGAGCAGTTCTTC. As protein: CASSAHPRVEGNEQFF.

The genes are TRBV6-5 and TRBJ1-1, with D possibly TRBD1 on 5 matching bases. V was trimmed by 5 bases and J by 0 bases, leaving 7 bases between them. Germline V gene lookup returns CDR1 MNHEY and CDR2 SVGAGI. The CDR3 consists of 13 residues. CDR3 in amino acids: CASSRQLNTEAFF. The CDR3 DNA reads TGTGCCAGCAGTCGACAGCTGAACACTGAAGCTTTCTTT.

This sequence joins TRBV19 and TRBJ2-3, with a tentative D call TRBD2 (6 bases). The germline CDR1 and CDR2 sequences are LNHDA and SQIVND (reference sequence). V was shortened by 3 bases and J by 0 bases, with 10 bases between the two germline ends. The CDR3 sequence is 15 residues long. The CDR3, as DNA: TGTGCCAGTAGTATTGGGGGGACTAGCACAGATACGCAGTATTTT. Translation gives CASSIGGTSTDTQYF.

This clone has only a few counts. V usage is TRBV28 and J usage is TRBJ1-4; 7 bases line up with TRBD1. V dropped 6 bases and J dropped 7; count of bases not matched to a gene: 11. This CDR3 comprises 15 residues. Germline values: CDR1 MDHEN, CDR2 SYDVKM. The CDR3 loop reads CASRRGDSGGEKLFF. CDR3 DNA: TGTGCCAGCAGGCGGGGGGACAGCGGTGGTGAAAAACTGTTTTTT. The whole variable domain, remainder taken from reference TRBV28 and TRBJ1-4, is DVKVTQSSRYLVKRTGEKVFLECVQDMDHENMFWYRQDPGLGLRLIYFSYDVKMKEKGDIPEGYSVSREKKERFSLILESASTNQTSMYLCASRRGDSGGEKLFFGSGTQLSVL.

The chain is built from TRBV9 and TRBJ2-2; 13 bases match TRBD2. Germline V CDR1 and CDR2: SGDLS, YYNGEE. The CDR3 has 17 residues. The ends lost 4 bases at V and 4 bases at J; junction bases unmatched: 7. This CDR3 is CASSRTSGSLGTGELFF. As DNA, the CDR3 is TGTGCCAGCAGCCGGACTAGCGGGAGTCTTGGCACCGGGGAGCTGTTTTTT.

The chain's CDR3 is CASSLGSRGINEQFF. CDR3 coding DNA: TGTGCCAGCAGCTTGGGGAGCCGGGGGATCAATGAGCAGTTCTTC. J is TRBJ2-1 and V is TRBV5-6; the D gene is possibly TRBD2 (6 bases). The V end was cut by 0 bases, the J end by 6 bases, with 13 bases between. CDR3 length equals 15 residues. Germline CDR1 is SGHDT and CDR2 is YYEEEE.

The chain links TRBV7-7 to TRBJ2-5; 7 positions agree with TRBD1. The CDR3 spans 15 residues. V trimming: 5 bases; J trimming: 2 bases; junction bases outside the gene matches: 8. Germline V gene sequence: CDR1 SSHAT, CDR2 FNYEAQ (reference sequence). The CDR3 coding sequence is TGTGCCAGCAGCCCCGGGACAGTACGGCAAGAGACCCAGTACTTC. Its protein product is CASSPGTVRQETQYF.

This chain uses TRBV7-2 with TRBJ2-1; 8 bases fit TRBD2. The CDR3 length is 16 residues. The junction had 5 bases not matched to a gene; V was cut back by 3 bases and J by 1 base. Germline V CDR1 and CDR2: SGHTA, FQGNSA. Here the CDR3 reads CASSFSSGASYNEQFF. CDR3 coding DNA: TGTGCCAGCAGCTTCAGTAGCGGGGCATCCTACAATGAGCAGTTCTTC.